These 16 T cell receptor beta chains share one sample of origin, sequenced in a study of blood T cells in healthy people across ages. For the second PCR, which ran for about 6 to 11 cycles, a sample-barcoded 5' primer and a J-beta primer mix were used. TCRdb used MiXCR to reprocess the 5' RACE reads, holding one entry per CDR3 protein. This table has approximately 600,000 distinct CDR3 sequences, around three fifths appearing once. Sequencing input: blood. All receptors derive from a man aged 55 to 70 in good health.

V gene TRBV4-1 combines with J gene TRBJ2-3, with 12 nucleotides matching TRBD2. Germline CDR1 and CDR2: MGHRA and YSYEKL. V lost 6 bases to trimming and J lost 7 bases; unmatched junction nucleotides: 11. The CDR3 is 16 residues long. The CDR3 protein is CASRESETSGGNTQYF. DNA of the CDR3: TGCGCCAGCAGGGAGAGCGAGACTAGCGGGGGAAATACGCAGTATTTT.

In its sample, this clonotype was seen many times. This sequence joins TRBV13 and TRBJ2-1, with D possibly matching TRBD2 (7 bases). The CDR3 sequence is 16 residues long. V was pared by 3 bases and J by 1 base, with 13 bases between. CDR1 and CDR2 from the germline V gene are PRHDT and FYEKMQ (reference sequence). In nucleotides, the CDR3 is TGTGCCAGCAGCTTGGGGGGGCTCTGGTCCTACAATGAGCAGTTCTTC. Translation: CASSLGGLWSYNEQFF.

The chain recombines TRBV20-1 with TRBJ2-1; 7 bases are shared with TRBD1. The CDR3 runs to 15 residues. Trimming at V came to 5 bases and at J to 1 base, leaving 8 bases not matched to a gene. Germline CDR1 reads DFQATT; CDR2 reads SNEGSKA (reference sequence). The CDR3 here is CSAARDSGSYNEQFF. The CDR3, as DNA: TGCAGTGCTGCCCGGGACAGTGGATCCTACAATGAGCAGTTCTTC.

The CDR3 here is CASSYQTGGREQYF. CDR3 nucleotide sequence: TGCGCCAGCAGCTACCAGACAGGGGGTCGCGAGCAGTACTTC. The genes are TRBV5-1 and TRBJ2-5, with 9 bases fitting TRBD1. The DNA end is more similar to TRBJ2-7, so the J call may be wrong. This CDR3 region has 14 residues. CDR1 SGHRS and CDR2 YFSETQ come from the germline V gene.

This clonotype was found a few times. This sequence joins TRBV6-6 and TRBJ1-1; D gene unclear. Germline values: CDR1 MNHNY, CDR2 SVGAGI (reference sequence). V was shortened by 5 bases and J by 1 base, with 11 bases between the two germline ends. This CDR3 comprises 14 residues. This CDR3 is CASSPRRENTEAFF. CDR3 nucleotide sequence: TGTGCCAGCAGTCCAAGGCGGGAGAACACTGAAGCTTTCTTT.

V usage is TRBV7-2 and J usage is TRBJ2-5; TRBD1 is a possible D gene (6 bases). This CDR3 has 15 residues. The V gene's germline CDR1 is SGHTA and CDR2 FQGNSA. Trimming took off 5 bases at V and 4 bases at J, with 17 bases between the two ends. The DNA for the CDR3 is TGTGCCAGCAGCCCATGGGCAGGGGACCGAGAGACCCAGTACTTC. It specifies CASSPWAGDRETQYF.

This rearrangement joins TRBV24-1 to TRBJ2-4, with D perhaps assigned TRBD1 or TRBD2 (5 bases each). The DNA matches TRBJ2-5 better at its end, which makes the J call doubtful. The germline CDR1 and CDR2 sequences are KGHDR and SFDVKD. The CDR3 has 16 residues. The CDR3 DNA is TGTGCCACCAGTGGAGTCGGGGCTAAAACGCAAGAGACCCAGTACTTC. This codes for CATSGVGAKTQETQYF.

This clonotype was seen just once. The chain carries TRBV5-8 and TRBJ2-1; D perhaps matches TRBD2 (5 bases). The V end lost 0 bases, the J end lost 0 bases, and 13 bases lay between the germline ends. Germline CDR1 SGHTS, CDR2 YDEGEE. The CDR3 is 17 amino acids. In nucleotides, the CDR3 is TGTGCCAGCAGCTTGGGGGAGTTTGGAAGCTCCTACAATGAGCAGTTCTTC. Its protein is CASSLGEFGSSYNEQFF.

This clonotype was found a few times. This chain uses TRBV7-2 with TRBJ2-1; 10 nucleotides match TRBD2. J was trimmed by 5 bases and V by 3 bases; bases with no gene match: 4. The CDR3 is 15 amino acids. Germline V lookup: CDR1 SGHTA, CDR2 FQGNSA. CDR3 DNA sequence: TGTGCCAGCAGCTTTGTAGGACTAGCGGACAATGAGCAGTTCTTC. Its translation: CASSFVGLADNEQFF.

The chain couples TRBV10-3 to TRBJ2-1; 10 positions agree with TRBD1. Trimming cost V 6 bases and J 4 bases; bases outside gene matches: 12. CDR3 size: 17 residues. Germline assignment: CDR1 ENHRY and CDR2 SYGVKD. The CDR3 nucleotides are TGTGCCATCAGCGACGCCGCCGGGACAGGGGTTTACAATGAGCAGTTCTTC. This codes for CAISDAAGTGVYNEQFF.

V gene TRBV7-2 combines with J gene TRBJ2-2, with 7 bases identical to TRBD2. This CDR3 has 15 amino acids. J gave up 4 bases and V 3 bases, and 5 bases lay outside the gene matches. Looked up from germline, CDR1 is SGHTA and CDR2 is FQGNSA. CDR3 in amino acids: CASSFSGVPTGELFF. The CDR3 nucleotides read TGTGCCAGCAGCTTCAGCGGGGTACCCACCGGGGAGCTGTTTTTT.

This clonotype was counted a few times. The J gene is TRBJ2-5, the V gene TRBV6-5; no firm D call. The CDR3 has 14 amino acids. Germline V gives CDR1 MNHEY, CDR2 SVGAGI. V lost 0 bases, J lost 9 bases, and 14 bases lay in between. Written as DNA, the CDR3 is TGTGCCAGCAGTTACTCGAGTCAGATGGGGTCCCAGTACTTC. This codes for CASSYSSQMGSQYF.

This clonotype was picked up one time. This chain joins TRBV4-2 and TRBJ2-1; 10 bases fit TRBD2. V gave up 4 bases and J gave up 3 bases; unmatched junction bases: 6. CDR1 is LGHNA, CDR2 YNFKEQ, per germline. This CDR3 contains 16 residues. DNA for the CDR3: TGTGCCAGCAGCCCCGCTAGCGGGGGAGACTACAATGAGCAGTTCTTC. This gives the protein CASSPASGGDYNEQFF.

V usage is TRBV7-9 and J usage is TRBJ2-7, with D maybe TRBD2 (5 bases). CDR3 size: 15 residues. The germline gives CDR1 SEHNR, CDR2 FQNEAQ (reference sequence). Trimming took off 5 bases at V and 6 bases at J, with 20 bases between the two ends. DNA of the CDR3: TGTGCCAGCAGCCCAGTGGGAGCGGACTGGCGCGAGCAGTACTTC. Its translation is CASSPVGADWREQYF. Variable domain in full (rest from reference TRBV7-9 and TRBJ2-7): DTGVSQNPRHKITKRGQNVTFRCDPISEHNRLYWYRQTLGQGPEFLTYFQNEAQLEKSRLLSDRFSAERPKGSFSTLEIQRTEQGDSAMYLCASSPVGADWREQYFGPGTRLTVT.

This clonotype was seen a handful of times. The CDR3 protein is CASSLDSGAEETQYF. DNA of the CDR3: TGTGCCAGCAGCTTAGATAGCGGGGCTGAAGAGACCCAGTACTTC. The V and J genes are TRBV7-2 and TRBJ2-5, with 8 bases aligning to TRBD2. Trimming cost V 1 base and J 3 bases; bases outside gene matches: 4. Germline V lookup: CDR1 SGHTA, CDR2 FQGNSA. CDR3 length equals 15 residues.

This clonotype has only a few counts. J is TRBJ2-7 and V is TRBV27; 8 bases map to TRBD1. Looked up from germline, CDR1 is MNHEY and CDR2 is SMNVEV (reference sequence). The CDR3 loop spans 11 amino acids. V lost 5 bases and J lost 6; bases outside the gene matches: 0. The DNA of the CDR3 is TGTGCCAGCAGTGACAGGGGCGAGCAGTACTTC. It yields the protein CASSDRGEQYF.